This TCR beta chain is from a study of shared clonotypes between healthy human individuals. At the level of the study: Three CD4 naive, three CD4 memory, two CD8 naive and one CD8 memory plate were used per donor. Findings and limits, study-wide: Sample collection involved blood only; tissue repertoires are likely different.

Remarks on this clone: Its antigen remains unidentified.

The sorted-subset replicate PCRs were given around 190 ng DNA, which is tens of thousands of T cell genomes. Libraries were prepared by immunoSEQ multiplex PCR; TCRdb keeps only in-frame clonotypes and omits some of them. This repertoire shows fewer than 1.6 million clones, approximately 98.5% found once; its top ten account for around 0.33%. Healthy HIV-negative adults without recent acute infections or vaccinations served as donors. Sequencing input: naive CD4+ T cells sorted from blood. The subset: CD45RA+ positively selected. This clonotype was sampled from a young man in good health.

CDR3 region: CASGPGQYYNEQFF. The CDR3 nucleotides read TGTGCCAGCGGACCGGGACAGTACTACAATGAGCAGTTCTTC. V usage is TRBV7-9 and J usage is TRBJ2-1; 7 nucleotides match TRBD1. The V gene end was trimmed by 8 bases and the J gene end by 3 bases; junction bases not matched to a gene: 7. Germline V CDR1 and CDR2: SEHNR, FQNEAQ (reference sequence). The length of the CDR3 is 14 residues.